This T cell receptor (beta chain) was sequenced for a study of cytomegalovirus exposure and HLA in healthy donors. Study-wide findings and caveats: Later, an analysis showed that TCR beta chains associated with HLA were more clonally expanded than others that were equally common.

The germline CDR1 and CDR2 sequences are SGHTA and FQGNSA. This CDR3 spans 11 amino acids. V shed 3 bases and J shed 14 bases, with 11 bases lying between them. This PCR relied on a set of 60 Vbeta primers and 13 Jbeta primers. The repertoire was sequenced with immunoSEQ multiplex PCR; TCRdb's copy has only in-frame clones and lacks some. The table shows under 150,000 clones, with 65% to 90% occurring only once. With regard to this clone: Antigen: not known.

The sequence was obtained from a middle-aged man in good health and CMV-seronegative. The sequenced sample consisted of PBMCs. The chain has TRBV7-2 and TRBJ2-1; no clear D gene. The CDR3 loop reads CASSFYSMEFF. CDR3 nucleotides: TGTGCCAGCAGCTTCTACAGCATGGAGTTCTTC.